The TCR beta chain under discussion was sequenced for a study of cytomegalovirus exposure and HLA in healthy donors. In the study overall: Among the roughly 400 genotyped donors, about 81% were placed in the Caucasian-associated ancestry cluster.

The PCR employed 60 Vbeta primers together with 13 Jbeta primers. TCRdb keeps only in-frame clones here, not all; method: immunoSEQ multiplex PCR. Altogether 60,000 to 90,000 clones are present, roughly 88% being singletons, with the ten largest covering approximately 17%. Germline V gives CDR1 WNHNN, CDR2 SYGVQD (reference sequence). The CDR3 spans 12 residues. Trimming pared 6 bases from V and 4 bases from J, leaving 6 bases between. About this clone itself: The antigen is not known.

Study-wide points: The authors listed 150 to 200 TCR beta chains as cytomegalovirus-associated. Using the classifier, cytomegalovirus status was reportedly diagnosed with high specificity and sensitivity. HLA-A and HLA-B allele assignments for most subjects were reportedly predicted accurately using TCR beta sequences.

The source of this sequence is a man aged 65-85 years in good health and CMV-seropositive. What was sequenced was PBMCs. This sequence joins TRBV10-1 and TRBJ2-2, with D maybe TRBD2 (5 bases). The CDR3 reads CASRTSTGELFF. CDR3 nucleotides: TGCGCCAGCAGAACTAGCACCGGGGAGCTGTTTTTT.